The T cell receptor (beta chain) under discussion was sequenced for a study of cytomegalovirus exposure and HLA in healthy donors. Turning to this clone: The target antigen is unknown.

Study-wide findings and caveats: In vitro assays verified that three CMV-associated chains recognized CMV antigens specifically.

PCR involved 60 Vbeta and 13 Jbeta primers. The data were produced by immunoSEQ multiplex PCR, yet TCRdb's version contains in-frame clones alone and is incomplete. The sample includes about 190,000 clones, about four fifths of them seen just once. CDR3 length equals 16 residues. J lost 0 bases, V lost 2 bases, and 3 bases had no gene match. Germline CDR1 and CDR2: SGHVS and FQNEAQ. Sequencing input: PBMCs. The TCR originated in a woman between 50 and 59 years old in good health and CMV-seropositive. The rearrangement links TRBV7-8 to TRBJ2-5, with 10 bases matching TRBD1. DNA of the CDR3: TGTGCCAGCAGCTTAACAGGGACAGGGGACCAAGAGACCCAGTACTTC. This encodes CASSLTGTGDQETQYF. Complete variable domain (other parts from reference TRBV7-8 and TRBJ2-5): GAGVSQSPRYKVAKRGQDVALRCDPISGHVSLFWYQQALGQGPEFLTYFQNEAQLDKSGLPSDRFFAERPEGSVSTLKIQRTQQEDSAVYLCASSLTGTGDQETQYFGPGTRLLVL.